This T cell receptor beta chain came from a study of monozygotic twins with inflammatory bowel disease. TCRdb reprocessed the 5' RACE reads; each CDR3 protein has one entry and no DNA is given. This sample's table has over 150,000 distinct CDR3 sequences. Germline V gene lookup returns CDR1 SGHTA and CDR2 FQGNSA. The CDR3 has 14 amino acids. The material sequenced was blood. The TCR originated in a human donor with ulcerative colitis or Crohn's disease, or a healthy co-twin of an affected twin (not recorded which). The genes are TRBV7-2 and TRBJ2-2; with no DNA, the TCRdb D assignment of TRBD1 cannot be verified. CDR3: CASSLTGGSGELFF.